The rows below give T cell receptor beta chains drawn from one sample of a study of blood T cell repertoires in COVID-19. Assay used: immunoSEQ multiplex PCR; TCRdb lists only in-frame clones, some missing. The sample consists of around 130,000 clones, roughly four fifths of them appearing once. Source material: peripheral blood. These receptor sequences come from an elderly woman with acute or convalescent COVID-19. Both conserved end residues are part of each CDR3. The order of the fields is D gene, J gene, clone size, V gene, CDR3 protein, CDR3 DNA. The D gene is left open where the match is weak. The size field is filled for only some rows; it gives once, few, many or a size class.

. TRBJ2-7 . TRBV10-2 CASSESSDLYEQYF TGCGCCAGCAGTGAGTCTTCAGACTTATACGAGCAGTACTTC
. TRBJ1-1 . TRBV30 CAWSPTGLANTEAFF TGTGCCTGGAGTCCTACAGGGCTGGCGAACACTGAAGCTTTCTTT
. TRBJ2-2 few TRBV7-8 CASSLPWRLNTGELFF TGTGCCAGCAGCTTACCCTGGAGACTAAACACCGGGGAGCTGTTTTTT
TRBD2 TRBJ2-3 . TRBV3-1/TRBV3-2 CASSQVTSGGARTDTQYF TGTGCCAGCAGCCAAGTTACTAGCGGGGGGGCCAGGACAGATACGCAGTATTTT
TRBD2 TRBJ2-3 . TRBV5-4 CASSLGGGSRDTQYF TGTGCCAGCAGCTTGGGGGGGGGAAGTAGAGATACGCAGTATTTT
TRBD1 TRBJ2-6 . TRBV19 CASSGTGGPGANVLTF TGTGCCAGTAGTGGAACAGGGGGGCCTGGGGCCAACGTCCTGACTTTC
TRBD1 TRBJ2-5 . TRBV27 CASRPQGEWKTQYF TGTGCCAGCAGACCACAGGGGGAGTGGAAGACCCAGTACTTC
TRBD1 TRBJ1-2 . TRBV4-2 CASSQERTGGYGYTF TGTGCCAGCAGCCAAGAAAGGACAGGGGGCTATGGCTACACCTTC
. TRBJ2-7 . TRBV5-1 CASSRHQINSWTVNYEQYF TGCGCCAGCAGCCGACACCAAATAAACAGCTGGACTGTCAATTACGAGCAGTACTTC
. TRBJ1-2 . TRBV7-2 CASSWRGGF TGTGCCAGCAGCTGGCGCGGTGGCTTC
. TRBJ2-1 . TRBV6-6 CASSYSVARDNEQFF TGTGCCAGCAGTTACTCGGTTGCGCGGGACAATGAGCAGTTCTTC
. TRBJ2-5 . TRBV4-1 CASSQGAPRTQYF TGCGCCAGCAGCCAAGGAGCCCCACGGACCCAGTACTTC
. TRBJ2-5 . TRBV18 CASSPQQGSEETQYF TGTGCCAGCTCACCACAACAGGGATCAGAAGAGACCCAGTACTTC
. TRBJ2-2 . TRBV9 CASSGTDPGELFF TGTGCCAGCAGCGGGACAGACCCAGGGGAGCTGTTTTTT
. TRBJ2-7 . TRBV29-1 CSVEAEDSYEQYF TGCAGCGTTGAGGCGGAAGACTCCTACGAGCAGTACTTC
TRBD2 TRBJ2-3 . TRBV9 CASSNRLGGGDTQYF TGTGCCAGCAGCAACAGGTTGGGGGGGGGAGATACGCAGTATTTT
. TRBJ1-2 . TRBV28 CASSLLGADRTNYGYTF TGTGCCAGCAGTTTGTTGGGGGCAGACCGTACTAACTATGGCTACACCTTC
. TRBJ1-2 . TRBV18 CASSPSGGPGGYTF TGTGCCAGCTCACCTTCGGGGGGACCTGGTGGCTACACCTTC
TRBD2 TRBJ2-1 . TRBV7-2 CASSLDKPAGGSYNEQFF TGTGCCAGCAGCTTAGATAAGCCGGCGGGGGGGTCCTACAATGAGCAGTTCTTC
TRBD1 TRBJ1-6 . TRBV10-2 CASSDPGQGNDNSPLHF TGCGCCAGCAGTGACCCGGGACAGGGGAATGATAATTCACCCCTCCACTTT
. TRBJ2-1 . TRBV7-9 CASSFMMGDGEQFF TGTGCCAGCAGCTTTATGATGGGCGACGGCGAGCAGTTCTTC
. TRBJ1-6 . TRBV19 CAPPGVSPLHF TGTGCCCCCCCGGGGGTTTCACCCCTCCACTTT
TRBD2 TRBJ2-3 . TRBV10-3 CAISEPFLASGSSTDTQYF TGTGCCATCAGTGAGCCTTTTCTGGCTAGCGGGAGTAGCACAGATACGCAGTATTTT
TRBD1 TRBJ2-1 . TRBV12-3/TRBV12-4 CASSPRQGEQFF TGTGCCAGCAGTCCCCGACAGGGCGAACAGTTCTTC
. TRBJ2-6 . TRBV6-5 CASMNRAAGANVLTF TGTGCCAGCATGAACAGGGCGGCTGGGGCCAACGTCCTGACTTTC
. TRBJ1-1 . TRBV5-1 CASSLGLGGLTEAFF TGCGCCAGCAGCTTGGGTCTCGGGGGGCTGACTGAAGCTTTCTTT
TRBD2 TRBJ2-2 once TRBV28 CASSLRREGSTGELFF TGTGCCAGCAGTTTAAGGCGGGAGGGCAGCACCGGGGAGCTGTTTTTT
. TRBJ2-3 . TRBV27 CASSFEFASTDTQYF TGTGCCAGCAGTTTCGAGTTTGCTAGCACAGATACGCAGTATTTT
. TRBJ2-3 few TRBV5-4 CASRGGSGADTQYF TGTGCCAGCAGGGGGGGTAGTGGGGCAGATACGCAGTATTTT
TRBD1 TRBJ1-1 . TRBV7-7 CASSPLDRAGTEAFF TGTGCCAGCAGTCCCCTGGACAGGGCGGGCACTGAAGCTTTCTTT
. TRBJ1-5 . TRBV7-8 CASSSYRQTAYKNNQPQHF TGTGCCAGCAGTTCATACAGACAGACAGCTTACAAAAATAATCAGCCCCAGCATTTT
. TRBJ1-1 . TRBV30 CAWSLSARGTEAFF TGTGCCTGGAGTTTATCGGCGCGAGGAACTGAAGCTTTCTTT
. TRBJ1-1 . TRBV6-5 CVTMRGAKTEAFF TGTGTCACAATGCGGGGGGCCAAGACTGAAGCTTTCTTT
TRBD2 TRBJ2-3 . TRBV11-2 CASSREGLAGRTDTQYF TGTGCCAGCAGCCGGGAAGGACTAGCGGGTCGCACAGATACGCAGTATTTT
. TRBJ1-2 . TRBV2 CASSYLAAEYGYTF TGTGCCAGCAGTTACCTGGCGGCAGAATATGGCTACACCTTC
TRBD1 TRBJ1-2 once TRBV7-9 CASSLAGTEMNYGYTF TGTGCCAGCAGCTTAGCCGGGACAGAAATGAACTATGGCTACACCTTC
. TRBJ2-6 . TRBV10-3 CAISGFSSGANVLTF TGTGCCATCAGTGGATTCAGCTCTGGGGCCAACGTCCTGACTTTC
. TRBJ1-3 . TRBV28 CASSLIAGNTIYF TGTGCCAGCAGTTTAATAGCTGGAAACACCATATATTTT
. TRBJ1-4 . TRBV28 CASRGKIGRGKLFF TGTGCCAGCAGGGGGAAGATAGGGAGAGGAAAACTGTTTTTT
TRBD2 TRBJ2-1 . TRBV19 CASSLLSGGHNEQFF TGTGCCAGTAGTCTCCTTTCGGGGGGACACAATGAGCAGTTCTTC
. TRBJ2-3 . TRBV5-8 CASSLVRGVGTQYF TGTGCCAGCAGCTTGGTAAGGGGTGTCGGTACGCAGTATTTT